The sequence of this T cell receptor (beta chain) was determined in a study of T cell clones after liver transplantation. Data came from immunoSEQ multiplex PCR; TCRdb stores just in-frame clones and leaves some out. The table has around 110,000 clones, approximately 90% seen once; the top ten hold around 0.83%. Germline V lookup: CDR1 MNHEY, CDR2 SMNVEV (reference sequence). This CDR3 has 14 amino acids. The V and J ends lost 3 bases and 2 bases respectively, with 10 bases between them. The rearrangement links TRBV27 to TRBJ1-2; D is uncertain. The sample was CD4+ T cells from blood, taken 12 months after liver transplant. This receptor was identified in a human patient who received a liver transplant. Some T cells could come from the graft donor. DNA of the CDR3: TGTGCCAGCAGTTTGGGTCATTCGAACTATGGCTACACCTTC. It encodes CASSLGHSNYGYTF.